The T cell receptor beta chain described here comes from a study of OX40 agonist ivuxolimab in advanced cancers. About the research overall: Dose-escalation patients had hepatocellular carcinoma, melanoma, renal cell or head and neck cancer. Notes on the study in general: Clonal expansion from baseline to week 6 occurred in both CD4+ and CD8+ T cells.

Germline-derived CDR1 and CDR2 are MGHRA and YSYEKL. With 3 bases clipped from V and 0 bases from J, the junction kept 7 bases outside the gene matches. CDR3 length: 17 amino acids. In the case of this clone: What it recognizes is unknown. Other DNA sequences in the sample encode the same CDR3.

Assay used: immunoSEQ multiplex PCR; TCRdb lists only in-frame clones, some missing. The table lists roughly 25,000 clones, roughly 73% of them singletons. Individuals having autoimmune disease history or systemic immunosuppression were not enrolled. Baseline, cycle 4 day 1, and cycle 7 day 1 were the blood sampling points. Sequenced material: CD4+ or CD8+ T cells sorted from blood, taken in a trial of the OX40 agonist ivuxolimab. The V call is TRBV4-1, the J call TRBJ1-4, with TRBD1 matching 7 bases. This sequence was found in an adult with an advanced solid tumor such as melanoma, head and neck, liver or kidney cancer. The chain's CDR3 is CASSHQGVLATNEKLFF. The CDR3, as DNA: TGCGCCAGCAGCCACCAGGGGGTACTTGCAACTAATGAAAAACTGTTTTTT.